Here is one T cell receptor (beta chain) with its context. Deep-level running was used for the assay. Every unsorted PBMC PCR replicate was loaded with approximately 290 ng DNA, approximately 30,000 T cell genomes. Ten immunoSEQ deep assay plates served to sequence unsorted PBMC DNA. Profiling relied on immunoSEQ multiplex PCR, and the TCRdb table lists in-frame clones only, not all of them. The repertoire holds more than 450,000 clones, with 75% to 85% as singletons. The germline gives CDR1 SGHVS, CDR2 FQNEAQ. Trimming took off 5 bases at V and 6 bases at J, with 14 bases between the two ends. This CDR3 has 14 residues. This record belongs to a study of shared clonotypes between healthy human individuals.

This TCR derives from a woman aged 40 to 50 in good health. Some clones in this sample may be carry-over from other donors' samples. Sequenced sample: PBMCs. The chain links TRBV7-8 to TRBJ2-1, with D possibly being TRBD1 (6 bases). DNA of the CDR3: TGTGCCAGCAGCCTAGACACCAGGGGCAATGAGCAGTTCTTC. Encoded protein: CASSLDTRGNEQFF.